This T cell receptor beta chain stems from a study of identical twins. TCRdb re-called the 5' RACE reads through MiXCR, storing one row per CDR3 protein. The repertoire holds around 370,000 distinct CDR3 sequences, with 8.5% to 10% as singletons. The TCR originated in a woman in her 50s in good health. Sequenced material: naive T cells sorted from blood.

In nucleotides, the CDR3 is TGTGCCACCAGCAGGTCCGTTCTAGCGGGAGGGCCGACAGATACGCAGTATTTT. Its protein is CATSRSVLAGGPTDTQYF. The genes are TRBV15 and TRBJ2-3, with TRBD2 matching over 12 bases. V lost 3 bases, J lost 3 bases, and 10 bases stayed unmatched. This CDR3 spans 18 amino acids. CDR1 and CDR2 (germline): LNHNV, YYDKDF (reference sequence).